These T cell receptor beta chains were read from a single sample in a study of CD8 T cells in ankylosing spondylitis. TCRdb processed the 5' RACE reads anew with MiXCR; each CDR3 protein has one entry. The sample contains over 200,000 distinct CDR3 sequences, 15% to 20% of which appear only once. Source material: blood, either unsorted or a sorted T cell fraction (not recorded which). The receptors shown here come from a male donor with ankylosing spondylitis. Each CDR3 is given with its conserved first and last residue. The D gene is left open where the match is weak. The size entry is marked missing in some rows and otherwise reads once, few, many or a size class.

j_call d_call v_call clone_size cdr3_aa cdr3_nt
TRBJ2-5 . TRBV7-9 few CAFGAEGGETQYF TGTGCTTTTGGAGCGGAGGGGGGAGAGACCCAGTACTTC
TRBJ2-7 . TRBV25-1 few CASSRENSYEQYF TGTGCCAGCAGTAGGGAGAATTCCTACGAGCAGTACTTC
TRBJ2-1 TRBD1 TRBV11-3 few CASSLVGQLPYNEQFF TGTGCCAGCAGCTTAGTGGGACAGCTTCCCTACAATGAGCAGTTCTTC
TRBJ2-7 TRBD1 TRBV29-1 many CSVEDRGGSSYEQYF TGCAGCGTTGAAGATCGAGGGGGCAGCTCCTACGAGCAGTACTTC
TRBJ1-1 . TRBV12-3/TRBV12-4 many CASHRDTEAFF TGTGCCAGCCACCGAGACACTGAAGCTTTCTTT
TRBJ2-2 . TRBV6-2/TRBV6-3 few CASGLGELFF TGTGCCAGCGGATTGGGGGAGCTGTTTTTT
TRBJ2-5 . TRBV28 . CASRSLLAGSETQYF TGTGCCAGCCGAAGCCTACTCGCGGGATCAGAGACCCAGTACTTC
TRBJ2-7 . TRBV28 . CASSKQGGTYEQYF TGTGCCAGCAGTAAGCAGGGGGGAACCTACGAGCAGTACTTC
TRBJ1-1 . TRBV10-3 . CAISEWGGDTEAFF TGTGCCATCAGTGAGTGGGGAGGGGACACTGAAGCTTTCTTT
TRBJ2-7 . TRBV7-9 . CASSPADKSSYEQYF TGTGCCAGCAGCCCCGCCGACAAATCCTCCTACGAGCAGTACTTC
TRBJ2-7 . TRBV4-1 few CASSHLQGSSYEQYF TGCGCCAGCAGCCACCTACAGGGTAGCTCCTACGAGCAGTACTTC
TRBJ2-2 TRBD2 TRBV24-1 many CATSDSLAGGLNTGELFF TGTGCCACCAGTGATAGTCTAGCGGGGGGCCTGAACACCGGGGAGCTGTTTTTT
TRBJ2-7 . TRBV4-3 few CASSQDRSRTYEQYF TGCGCCAGCAGCCAAGATAGGTCTAGGACTTACGAGCAGTACTTC
TRBJ2-1 . TRBV15 . CATSGGEGGRTYNEQFF TGTGCCACCAGCGGGGGCGAGGGGGGAAGAACCTACAATGAGCAGTTCTTC
TRBJ1-2 TRBD1 TRBV9 few CASSPGQGLANYGYTF TGTGCCAGCAGCCCGGGACAGGGACTAGCTAACTATGGCTACACCTTC
TRBJ1-1 . TRBV28 few CASALRENTEAFF TGTGCCAGCGCCCTTAGGGAGAACACTGAAGCTTTCTTT
TRBJ2-3 TRBD2 TRBV27 . CASSLLGSGASTDTQYF TGTGCCAGCAGTTTATTGGGTAGCGGGGCTAGCACAGATACGCAGTATTTT
TRBJ2-2 . TRBV4-1 many CASSQALPNTGELFF TGCGCCAGCAGCCAAGCGCTTCCCAACACCGGGGAGCTGTTTTTT
TRBJ2-1 . TRBV11-3 . CASSSLSAPPIDEQFF TGTGCCAGCAGCTCCCTATCCGCTCCACCTATCGATGAGCAGTTCTTC
TRBJ2-5 TRBD1 TRBV4-2 many CASSQEGIWTGIGSETQYF TGTGCCAGCAGCCAAGAGGGGATATGGACAGGGATCGGGTCAGAGACCCAGTACTTC
TRBJ2-5 TRBD2 TRBV13 . CASSLAWSSGGDETQYF TGTGCCAGCAGCTTAGCGTGGTCTAGCGGGGGAGACGAGACCCAGTACTTC
TRBJ2-2 . TRBV7-3 . CASSLVGGLSTGELFF TGTGCCAGCAGCTTGGTGGGGGGTTTAAGCACCGGGGAGCTGTTTTTT
TRBJ1-6 TRBD1 TRBV12-3/TRBV12-4 few CASSSDRLSSYNSPLHF TGTGCCAGCAGCTCGGACAGGCTGAGCTCCTATAATTCACCCCTCCACTTT
TRBJ2-1 TRBD1 TRBV24-1 . CATSDLVPDRGPREQFF TGTGCCACCAGTGATTTGGTGCCGGACAGGGGCCCACGTGAGCAGTTCTTC
TRBJ2-1 TRBD2 TRBV23-1 once CASSQGRGARQYNEQFF TGCGCCAGCAGTCAGGGGCGGGGGGCCCGTCAATACAATGAGCAGTTCTTC
TRBJ2-7 TRBD1 TRBV5-6 few CASSQQGDSYEQYF TGTGCCAGCAGCCAGCAGGGGGACTCCTACGAGCAGTACTTC
TRBJ2-7 . TRBV29-1 few CSALLPSSYEQYF TGCAGCGCCCTACTTCCCAGCTCCTACGAGCAGTACTTC
TRBJ2-7 TRBD2 TRBV20-1 . CSARRAETSAGEPYEQYF TGCAGTGCTAGGAGGGCCGAGACTAGCGCGGGGGAGCCCTACGAGCAGTACTTC
TRBJ1-4 TRBD1 TRBV4-3 few CASSQGTGLNEKLFF TGCGCCAGCAGCCAGGGGACAGGGCTGAATGAAAAACTGTTTTTT
TRBJ2-3 TRBD2 TRBV28 few CASNTLALYTDTQYF TGTGCCAGCAATACACTAGCGTTATACACAGATACGCAGTATTTT
TRBJ1-1 . TRBV11-2 . CASSHTNTEAFF TGTGCCAGCAGCCATACGAACACTGAAGCTTTCTTT
TRBJ2-5 TRBD1 TRBV20-1 few CSARSGQGAGETQYF TGCAGTGCTAGGTCCGGACAGGGGGCTGGGGAGACCCAGTACTTC
TRBJ2-2 TRBD2 TRBV4-2 few CASSQDERGGITGELFF TGTGCCAGCAGCCAGGACGAGCGGGGGGGCATCACCGGGGAGCTGTTTTTT
TRBJ2-5 . TRBV12-5 . CASGLVNGRQETQYF TGTGCTAGTGGTTTGGTAAACGGAAGACAAGAGACCCAGTACTTC
TRBJ1-1 . TRBV5-6 few CASSYRAGTEAFF TGTGCCAGCAGCTACAGGGCGGGCACTGAAGCTTTCTTT
TRBJ2-2 . TRBV14 . CASSQEGPGAGELFF TGTGCCAGCAGCCAAGAGGGGCCAGGTGCCGGGGAGCTGTTTTTT
TRBJ1-1 . TRBV5-6 . CASSLYWTLNTEAFF TGTGCCAGCAGCTTGTATTGGACTTTGAACACTGAAGCTTTCTTT
TRBJ2-7 . TRBV5-1 . CASSLGQNYEQYF TGCGCCAGCAGCTTAGGACAGAACTACGAGCAGTACTTC
TRBJ2-7 . TRBV12-3/TRBV12-4 few CASSTGLVYEQYF TGTGCCAGCAGCACGGGACTCGTCTACGAGCAGTACTTC
TRBJ2-7 . TRBV27 . CASSFSRDSYEQYF TGTGCCAGCAGTTTCTCTCGCGACTCCTACGAGCAGTACTTC
TRBJ2-7 . TRBV7-2 . CASNPGLTYEQYF TGTGCCAGCAATCCAGGGCTGACCTACGAGCAGTACTTC
TRBJ1-1 . TRBV20-1 few CSANQDGLNTEAFF TGCAGTGCTAATCAGGACGGACTGAACACTGAAGCTTTCTTT